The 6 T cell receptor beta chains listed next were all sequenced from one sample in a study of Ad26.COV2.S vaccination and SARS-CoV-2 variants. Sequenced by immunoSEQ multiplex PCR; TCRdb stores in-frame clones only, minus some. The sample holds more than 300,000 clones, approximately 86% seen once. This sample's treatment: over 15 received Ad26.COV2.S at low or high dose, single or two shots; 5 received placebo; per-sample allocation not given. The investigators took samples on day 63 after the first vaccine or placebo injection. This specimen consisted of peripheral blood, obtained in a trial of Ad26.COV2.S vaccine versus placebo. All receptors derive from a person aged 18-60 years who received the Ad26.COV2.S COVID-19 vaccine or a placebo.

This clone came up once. The CDR3 DNA reads as TGTGCCAGCAGCTCGACAGGGGTAGCCGGGGCCAACGTCCTGACTTTC. Its translation is CASSSTGVAGANVLTF. The chain couples TRBV7-6 to TRBJ2-6; 8 nucleotides agree with TRBD1. J lost 4 bases, V lost 4 bases, and 6 bases had no gene match. CDR1 SGHVS and CDR2 FNYEAQ come from the germline V gene. The CDR3 runs to 16 residues.

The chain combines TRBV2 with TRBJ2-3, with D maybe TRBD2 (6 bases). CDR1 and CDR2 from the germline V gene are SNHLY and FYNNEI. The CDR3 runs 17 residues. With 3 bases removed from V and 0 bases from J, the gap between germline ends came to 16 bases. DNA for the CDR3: TGTGCCAGCAGTGATCCAGCGGGTAGTTCTAGCACAGATACGCAGTATTTT. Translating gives CASSDPAGSSSTDTQYF.

The CDR3 nucleotides read TGTGCCAGCAGTGGGACAGGGACTGGCTATGGCTACACCTTC. It is translated as CASSGTGTGYGYTF. The J gene is TRBJ1-2, the V gene TRBV6-4; 8 bases align to TRBD1. The CDR3 has 14 residues. Germline V lookup: CDR1 MRHNA, CDR2 SNTAGT. The V segment lost 4 bases and the J segment 4 bases; nucleotides outside the gene matches: 5.

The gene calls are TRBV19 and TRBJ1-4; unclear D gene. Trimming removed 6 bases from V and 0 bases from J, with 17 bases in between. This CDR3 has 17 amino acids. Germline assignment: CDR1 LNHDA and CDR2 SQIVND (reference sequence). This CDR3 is CASRDHWAGATNEKLFF. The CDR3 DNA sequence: TGTGCCAGTAGAGACCACTGGGCCGGTGCAACTAATGAAAAACTGTTTTTT.

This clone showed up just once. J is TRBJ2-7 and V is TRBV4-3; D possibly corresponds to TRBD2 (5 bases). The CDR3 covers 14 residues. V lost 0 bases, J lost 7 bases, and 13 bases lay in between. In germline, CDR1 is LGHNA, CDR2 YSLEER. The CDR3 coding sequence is TGCGCCAGCAGCCAAGAGACTATCGAGAGTGAGCAGTACTTC. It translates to CASSQETIESEQYF.

The CDR3 DNA reads TGTGCCAGTAGTATCCAACTGGCGGGGGCGACCTACAATGAGCAGTTCTTC. Amino acid sequence: CASSIQLAGATYNEQFF. The chain has TRBV19 and TRBJ2-1, with D possibly matching TRBD2 (7 bases). The CDR3 is made up of 17 amino acids. Trimming took off 3 bases at V and 2 bases at J, with 17 bases between the two ends. Germline V gene lookup returns CDR1 LNHDA and CDR2 SQIVND (reference sequence).